Listed here are 20 T cell receptor beta chains from one sample, sequenced in a study of blood T cell repertoires in COVID-19. Method: immunoSEQ multiplex PCR; TCRdb's copy keeps in-frame clones and lacks some. Of some 180,000 clones detected, 75% to 95% appear once; the ten largest clones hold about 0.54%. The source material was peripheral blood. The source of these receptors is a man between 45 and 60 years old with acute or convalescent COVID-19.

The chain recombines TRBV10-3 with TRBJ2-7, with TRBD2 matching 10 bases. Germline V CDR1 and CDR2: ENHRY, SYGVKD. This CDR3 comprises 17 residues. The V gene end was trimmed by 6 bases and the J gene end by 4 bases; junction bases not matched to a gene: 15. The chain's CDR3 is CAISSSFAASGGYEQYV. The CDR3 nucleotides read TGTGCCATCAGCTCCTCGTTTGCGGCTAGCGGGGGATACGAGCAGTACGTC.

The gene calls are TRBV28 and TRBJ1-5; 7 nucleotides match TRBD1. The V segment lost 5 bases and the J segment 1 base; nucleotides outside the gene matches: 5. This CDR3 is 15 amino acids long. CDR1 is MDHEN, CDR2 SYDVKM, per germline. CDR3 region: CASSPPGQSNQPQHF. In DNA, the CDR3 is TGTGCCAGCAGTCCCCCGGGACAGAGCAATCAGCCCCAGCATTTT.

The chain is built from TRBV25-1 and TRBJ1-6; D possibly corresponds to TRBD1 (5 bases). The V gene's germline CDR1 is MGHDK and CDR2 SYGVNS. CDR3 length: 13 amino acids. Trimming cost V 9 bases and J 4 bases, with 10 bases left between them. Here the CDR3 DNA reads TGTGCCAGTCAGGGAATTTATAATTCACCCCTCCACTTT. Protein: CASQGIYNSPLHF.

The chain links TRBV7-2 to TRBJ2-1, with 12 bases that match TRBD2. Germline CDR1 is SGHTA and CDR2 is FQGNSA. V shed 1 base, J shed 7 bases, and the junction held 5 bases outside the gene matches. The CDR3 runs 16 residues. The CDR3, as DNA: TGTGCCAGCAGCTTAGGCGGGACTAGCGGGCGGAATGAGCAGTTCTTC. Translated: CASSLGGTSGRNEQFF.

The chain is built from TRBV19 and TRBJ2-4, with TRBD2 matching over 10 bases. The CDR3 covers 17 residues. Germline assignment: CDR1 LNHDA and CDR2 SQIVND (reference sequence). V dropped 7 bases and J dropped 0; count of bases not matched to a gene: 9. CDR3 protein: CASTQREGYLAKNIQYF. The CDR3 bases are TGTGCCAGTACCCAGCGGGAGGGGTACTTAGCCAAAAACATTCAGTACTTC.

This clone was seen a few times. This chain joins TRBV28 and TRBJ2-7; TRBD2 aligns across 10 bases. V was pared by 7 bases and J by 3 bases, with 3 bases of the junction left unmatched. The V gene's germline CDR1 is MDHEN and CDR2 SYDVKM. This CDR3 is built from 13 residues. The CDR3 region has the DNA TGTGCCAGCACCTCTAGCGGGGGCTACGAGCAGTACTTC. Amino acids: CASTSSGGYEQYF. Full variable domain (outside the CDR3, taken from reference TRBV28 and TRBJ2-7): DVKVTQSSRYLVKRTGEKVFLECVQDMDHENMFWYRQDPGLGLRLIYFSYDVKMKEKGDIPEGYSVSREKKERFSLILESASTNQTSMYLCASTSSGGYEQYFGPGTRLTVT.

The chain carries TRBV11-1 and TRBJ2-7; 9 bases match TRBD2. The V gene end was trimmed by 1 base and the J gene end by 3 bases; junction bases not matched to a gene: 4. The CDR3 sequence is 15 residues long. Germline CDR1 is SGHAT and CDR2 is FQDESV (reference sequence). DNA of the CDR3: TGTGCCAGCAGCTTAGGTCTAGCGGGGAACTACGAGCAGTACTTC. Translation gives CASSLGLAGNYEQYF.

The V gene is TRBV7-3, the J gene TRBJ1-1, with D hard to call. Trimming stripped 3 bases from V and 0 bases from J, with 5 bases between. Germline-derived CDR1 and CDR2 are SGHTA and FQGTGA. The CDR3 is made up of 13 amino acids. CDR3 region: CASSFNMNTEAFF. CDR3 coding DNA: TGTGCCAGCAGCTTCAACATGAACACTGAAGCTTTCTTT.

The rearrangement links TRBV19 to TRBJ2-1; possibly TRBD2 for D (5 bases). Germline CDR1 and CDR2: LNHDA and SQIVND (reference sequence). V dropped 1 base and J dropped 5 bases, with 6 bases sitting between them. This CDR3 contains 13 residues. The CDR3 loop is CASSIGLNNEQFF. The CDR3 DNA reads TGTGCCAGTAGTATAGGACTAAACAATGAGCAGTTCTTC.

The chain has TRBV4-3 and TRBJ1-5; the D is unclear. The CDR3 length is 15 residues. Deletions cut 0 bases from V and 4 bases from J, with 10 bases between. Germline V gene sequence: CDR1 LGHNA, CDR2 YSLEER. The CDR3 nucleotides read TGCGCCAGCAGCCAAGAGTGGGCGAAAAATCAGCCCCAGCATTTT. Its translation is CASSQEWAKNQPQHF.

The gene calls are TRBV5-4 and TRBJ2-1, with TRBD1 as a possible D gene (6 bases). This CDR3 comprises 14 residues. Trimming removed 0 bases from V and 7 bases from J, with 11 bases in between. The germline gives CDR1 SGHNT, CDR2 YYREEE (reference sequence). This CDR3 is CASSLVSGENEQFF. The DNA for the CDR3 is TGTGCCAGCAGCTTGGTTTCAGGGGAAAATGAGCAGTTCTTC.

This clone was recorded once. The V call is TRBV7-9, the J call TRBJ2-2; D unresolved. V was cut by 5 bases and J by 7 bases, with 8 bases left in between. This CDR3 comprises 12 residues. The V gene's germline CDR1 is SEHNR and CDR2 FQNEAQ (reference sequence). The CDR3: CASSLAGGELFF. The DNA of the CDR3 is TGTGCCAGCAGCCTCGCCGGCGGGGAGCTGTTTTTT.

This chain joins TRBV13 and TRBJ2-7; D may be TRBD2 (5 bases). CDR1 PRHDT and CDR2 FYEKMQ come from the germline V gene (reference sequence). Trimming left V 1 base short and J 10 bases short, with 17 bases between. The CDR3 covers 14 residues. CDR3 sequence: CASSLATRPAYQYV. DNA of the CDR3: TGTGCCAGCAGCTTAGCCACTAGACCTGCTTACCAGTACGTC.

The rearrangement links TRBV6-5 to TRBJ2-5, with no clear D. This CDR3 is 14 amino acids long. V was shortened by 6 bases and J by 5 bases, with 16 bases between the two germline ends. Germline V gene sequence: CDR1 MNHEY, CDR2 SVGAGI. CDR3 nucleotide sequence: TGTGCCAGCAGGGCCCATCTCCAATCGGAGACCCAGTACTTC. This codes for CASRAHLQSETQYF.

This clone was counted between two and nine times. The gene calls are TRBV7-2 and TRBJ1-2; TRBD1 aligns across 8 bases. CDR1 is SGHTA and CDR2 is FQGNSA in the germline V gene. With V trimmed by 2 bases and J by 0 bases, 14 bases remained unmatched. The CDR3 sequence is 19 residues long. CDR3 residues: CASSLILGTGVITNYGYTF. The CDR3 DNA is TGTGCCAGCAGCTTAATTCTAGGGACAGGAGTTATAACTAACTATGGCTACACCTTC.

The genes are TRBV3-1 (or the pseudogene TRBV3-2) and TRBJ2-2, with 7 bases identical to TRBD1. Germline values: CDR1 LGHDT, CDR2 YNNKEL (reference sequence). This CDR3 is 19 amino acids long. With V trimmed by 3 bases and J by 0 bases, 13 bases remained unmatched. DNA for the CDR3: TGTGCCAGCAGCCACCCGACAGGGCCCACCATCGCGAACACCGGGGAGCTGTTTTTT. It translates to CASSHPTGPTIANTGELFF.

DNA for the CDR3: TGTGCCAGCTCACTTGGGCGGGAGCCCACAGATACGCAGTATTTT. This gives the protein CASSLGREPTDTQYF. The genes are TRBV18 and TRBJ2-3; 7 nucleotides align to TRBD2. Trimming cost V 4 bases and J 2 bases; bases outside gene matches: 6. Germline lookup yields CDR1 KGHSH and CDR2 LQKENI. The CDR3 is 15 amino acids.

The gene calls are TRBV11-2 and TRBJ1-1; 10 nucleotides align to TRBD1. CDR1 is SGHAT and CDR2 is FQNNGV in the germline V gene. The CDR3 is 15 amino acids. V gave up 6 bases and J gave up 6 bases; unmatched junction bases: 10. CDR3 sequence (DNA): TGTGCCAGCAGGTACACCACGACAGGGGGCGCTGAAGCTTTCTTT. Amino acids: CASRYTTTGGAEAFF.

The rearrangement uses TRBV6-4 and TRBJ2-3; TRBD2 matches 14 bases. This CDR3 is 16 amino acids long. Germline trimming cut 3 bases from V and 5 bases from J; bases unmatched to any gene: 4. Germline assignment: CDR1 MRHNA and CDR2 SNTAGT. The chain's CDR3 is CASSEGLAGDGDTQYF. In DNA, the CDR3 is TGTGCCAGCAGTGAGGGACTAGCGGGAGATGGAGATACGCAGTATTTT.

The V call is TRBV28, the J call TRBJ1-1, with D possibly matching TRBD1 (5 bases). Trimming removed 7 bases at V and 3 bases at J, with 18 bases between. The CDR3 spans 15 residues. Looked up from germline, CDR1 is MDHEN and CDR2 is SYDVKM. CDR3 sequence reads: CASTARGSRYTEAFF. The CDR3 DNA reads as TGTGCCAGCACCGCAAGGGGCAGTAGGTACACTGAAGCTTTCTTT.